The entry that follows covers one T cell receptor beta chain sequence. Its specificity is not known. This sample is part of a study of Ad26.COV2.S vaccination and SARS-CoV-2 variants. Regarding treatment: around 19 received Ad26.COV2.S at low or high dose, single or two shots; 5 received placebo; per-sample allocation not given. Specimen acquisition occurred on day 63 following the initial vaccine or placebo injection. Produced via immunoSEQ multiplex PCR; TCRdb's table is partial and in-frame only. The sample holds about 420,000 clones, 88% seen once. Study-wide results and caveats: Comparability of non-spike TCR breadth was observed across vaccine and placebo recipients.

The CDR3 sequence is 15 residues long. From germline, CDR1 is SGHAT and CDR2 FQNNGV. V lost 4 bases and J lost 5; bases outside the gene matches: 4. The genes are TRBV11-2 and TRBJ1-6; 8 positions match TRBD1. The sample was peripheral blood, taken in a trial of Ad26.COV2.S vaccine versus placebo. The TCR sequence derives from a person aged 18-60 years who received the Ad26.COV2.S COVID-19 vaccine or a placebo. The CDR3 DNA follows: TGTGCCAGCAGCTCTAACAGGGGGGATAATTCACCCCTCCACTTT. As protein: CASSSNRGDNSPLHF.